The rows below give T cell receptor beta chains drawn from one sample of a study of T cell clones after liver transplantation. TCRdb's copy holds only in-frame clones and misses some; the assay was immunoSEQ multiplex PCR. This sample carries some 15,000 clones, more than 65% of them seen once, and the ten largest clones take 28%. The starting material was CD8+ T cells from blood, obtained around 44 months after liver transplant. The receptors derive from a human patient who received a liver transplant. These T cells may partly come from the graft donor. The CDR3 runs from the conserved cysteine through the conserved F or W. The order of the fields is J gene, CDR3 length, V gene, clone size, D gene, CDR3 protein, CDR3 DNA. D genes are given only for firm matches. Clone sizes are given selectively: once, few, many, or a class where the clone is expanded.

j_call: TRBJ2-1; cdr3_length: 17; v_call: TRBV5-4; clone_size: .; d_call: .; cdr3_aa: CASRPIGQQVSYNEQFF; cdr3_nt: TGTGCCAGCAGGCCCATAGGACAGCAAGTTTCCTACAATGAGCAGTTCTTC
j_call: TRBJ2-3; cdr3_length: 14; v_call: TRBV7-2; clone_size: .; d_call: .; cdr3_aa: CASSLGGITDTQYF; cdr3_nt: TGTGCCAGCAGCTTAGGTGGGATCACAGATACGCAGTATTTT
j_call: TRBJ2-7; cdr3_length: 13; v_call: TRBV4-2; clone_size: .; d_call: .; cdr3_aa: CASSHPGADEQYF; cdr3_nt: TGTGCCAGCAGCCATCCCGGAGCAGACGAGCAGTACTTC
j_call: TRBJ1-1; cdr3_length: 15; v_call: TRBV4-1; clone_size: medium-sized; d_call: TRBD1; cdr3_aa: CASSQDGSGGTEAFF; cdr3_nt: TGCGCCAGCAGCCAAGATGGGTCAGGGGGGACTGAAGCTTTCTTT
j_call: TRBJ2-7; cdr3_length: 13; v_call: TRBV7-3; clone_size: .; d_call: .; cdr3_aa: CASSFRLSYEQYF; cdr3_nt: TGTGCCAGCAGCTTCCGACTCTCCTACGAGCAGTACTTC
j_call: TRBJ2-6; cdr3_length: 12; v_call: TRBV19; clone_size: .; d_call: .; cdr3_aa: CASKPGANVLTF; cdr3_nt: TGTGCCAGTAAACCTGGGGCCAACGTCCTGACTTTC
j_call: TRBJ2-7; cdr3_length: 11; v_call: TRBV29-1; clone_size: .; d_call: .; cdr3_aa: CSGGQSYEQYF; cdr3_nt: TGCAGCGGTGGACAGTCCTACGAGCAGTACTTC
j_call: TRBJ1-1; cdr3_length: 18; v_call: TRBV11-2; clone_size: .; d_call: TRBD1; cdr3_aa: CASSLEVFETGVFPEAFF; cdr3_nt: TGTGCCAGCAGCTTAGAAGTTTTCGAGACAGGGGTTTTTCCTGAAGCTTTCTTT
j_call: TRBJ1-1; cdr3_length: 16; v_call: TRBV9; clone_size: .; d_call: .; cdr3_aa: CASSPGGLGVYTEAFF; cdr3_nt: TGTGCCAGCAGCCCAGGAGGCCTAGGAGTTTACACTGAAGCTTTCTTT
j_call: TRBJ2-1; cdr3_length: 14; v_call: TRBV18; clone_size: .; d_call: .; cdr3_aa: CASSPRDSVGEQFF; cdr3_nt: TGTGCCAGCTCACCACGGGATAGCGTCGGTGAGCAGTTCTTC
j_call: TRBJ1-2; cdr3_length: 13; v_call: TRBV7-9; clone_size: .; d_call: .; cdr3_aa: CASSPRDTYGYTF; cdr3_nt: TGTGCCAGCAGCCCCCGGGACACCTATGGCTACACCTTC
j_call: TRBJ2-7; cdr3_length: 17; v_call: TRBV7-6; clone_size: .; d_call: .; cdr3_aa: CASSLEGSASGRYEQYF; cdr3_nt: TGTGCCAGCAGCTTAGAAGGGTCGGCCTCAGGCCGCTACGAGCAGTACTTC
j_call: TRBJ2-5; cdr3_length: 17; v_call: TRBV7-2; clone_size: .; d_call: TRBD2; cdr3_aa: CASSLVGLAGLQETQYF; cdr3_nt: TGTGCCAGCAGCTTAGTAGGGCTAGCGGGGCTCCAAGAGACCCAGTACTTC
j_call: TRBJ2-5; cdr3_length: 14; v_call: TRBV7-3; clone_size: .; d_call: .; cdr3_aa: CASSLAGSGETQYF; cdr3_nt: TGTGCCAGCAGCTTAGCCGGGAGCGGAGAGACCCAGTACTTC
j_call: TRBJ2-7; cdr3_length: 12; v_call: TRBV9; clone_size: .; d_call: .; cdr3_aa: CASSGEGYEQYF; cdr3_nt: TGTGCCAGCAGTGGAGAGGGCTACGAGCAGTACTTC
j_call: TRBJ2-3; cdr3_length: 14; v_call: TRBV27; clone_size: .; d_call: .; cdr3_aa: CASSPVRPTDTQYF; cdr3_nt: TGTGCCAGCAGTCCAGTTCGGCCTACAGATACGCAGTATTTT
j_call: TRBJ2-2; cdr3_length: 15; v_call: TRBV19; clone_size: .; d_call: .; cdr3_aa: CATTIRAINTGELFF; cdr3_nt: TGTGCCACAACAATTCGGGCAATCAACACCGGGGAGCTGTTTTTT
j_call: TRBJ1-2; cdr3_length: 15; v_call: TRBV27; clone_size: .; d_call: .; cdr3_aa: CASSFPGAPYYGYTF; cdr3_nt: TGTGCCAGCAGTTTCCCAGGGGCCCCATACTATGGCTACACCTTC
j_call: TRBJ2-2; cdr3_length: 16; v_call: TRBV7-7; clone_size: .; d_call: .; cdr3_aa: CASTADTGLRTGELFF; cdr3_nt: TGTGCCAGCACCGCAGATACAGGGTTACGCACCGGGGAGCTGTTTTTT
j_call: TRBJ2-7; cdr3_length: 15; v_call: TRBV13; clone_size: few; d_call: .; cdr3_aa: CASSEGYQGGYEQYF; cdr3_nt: TGTGCCAGCAGCGAAGGGTACCAGGGGGGCTACGAGCAGTACTTC
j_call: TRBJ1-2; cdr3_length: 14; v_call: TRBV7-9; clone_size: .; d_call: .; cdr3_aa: CASSSWEANYGYTF; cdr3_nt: TGTGCCAGCAGCTCATGGGAGGCTAACTATGGCTACACCTTC
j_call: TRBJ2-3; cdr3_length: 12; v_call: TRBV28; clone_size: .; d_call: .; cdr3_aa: CASSTYTDTQYF; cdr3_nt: TGTGCCAGCAGTACGTACACAGATACGCAGTATTTT
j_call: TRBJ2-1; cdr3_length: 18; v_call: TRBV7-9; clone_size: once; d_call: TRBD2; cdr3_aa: CASSSTVSASGRLNEQFF; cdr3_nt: TGTGCCAGCAGCTCAACCGTAAGTGCTAGCGGGAGGTTGAATGAGCAGTTCTTC
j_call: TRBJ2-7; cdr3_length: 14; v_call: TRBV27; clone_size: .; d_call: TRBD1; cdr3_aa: CASSFGTGAYEQYF; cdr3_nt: TGTGCCAGCAGTTTTGGGACAGGGGCCTACGAGCAGTACTTC
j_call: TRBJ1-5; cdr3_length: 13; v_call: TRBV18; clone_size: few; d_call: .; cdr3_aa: CASSPGYNQPQHF; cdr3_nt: TGTGCCAGCTCACCGGGGTACAATCAGCCCCAGCATTTT
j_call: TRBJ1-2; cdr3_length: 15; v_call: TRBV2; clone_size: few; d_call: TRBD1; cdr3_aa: CASSDAGGSHYGYTF; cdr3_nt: TGTGCCAGCAGTGATGCAGGGGGCAGTCACTATGGCTACACCTTC
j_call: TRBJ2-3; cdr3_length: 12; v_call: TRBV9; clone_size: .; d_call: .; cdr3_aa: CASSLPKDTQYF; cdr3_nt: TGTGCCAGCAGCTTACCGAAGGATACGCAGTATTTT
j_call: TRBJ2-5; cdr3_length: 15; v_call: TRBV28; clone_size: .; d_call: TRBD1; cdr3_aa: CASSSHWDRQETQYF; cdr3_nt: TGTGCCAGCAGTTCCCACTGGGACAGGCAAGAGACCCAGTACTTC
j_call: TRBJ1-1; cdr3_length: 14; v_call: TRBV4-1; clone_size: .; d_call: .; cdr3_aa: CASSLTGLNTEAFF; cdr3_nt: TGCGCCAGCAGCCTGACGGGATTGAACACTGAAGCTTTCTTT
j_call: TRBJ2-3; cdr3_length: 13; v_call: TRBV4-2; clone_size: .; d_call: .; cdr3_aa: CASSQQESDTQYF; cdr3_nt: TGTGCCAGCAGCCAACAGGAGTCAGATACGCAGTATTTT
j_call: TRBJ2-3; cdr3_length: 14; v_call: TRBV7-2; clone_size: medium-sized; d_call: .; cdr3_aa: CASSLGGLSDTQYF; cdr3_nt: TGTGCCAGCAGCTTAGGGGGACTCTCAGATACGCAGTATTTT
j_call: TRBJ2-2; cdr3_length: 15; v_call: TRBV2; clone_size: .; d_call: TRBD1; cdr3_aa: CASSDGTANTGELFF; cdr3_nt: TGTGCCAGCAGTGACGGGACAGCGAACACCGGGGAGCTGTTTTTT
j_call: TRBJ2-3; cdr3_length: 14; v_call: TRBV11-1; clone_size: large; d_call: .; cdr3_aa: CASSLGRVTDTQYF; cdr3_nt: TGTGCCAGCAGCTTAGGGCGGGTCACAGATACGCAGTATTTT
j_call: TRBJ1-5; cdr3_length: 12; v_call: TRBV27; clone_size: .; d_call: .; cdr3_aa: CASSSEGRPQHF; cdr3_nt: TGTGCCAGCAGTTCCGAAGGGAGGCCCCAGCATTTT